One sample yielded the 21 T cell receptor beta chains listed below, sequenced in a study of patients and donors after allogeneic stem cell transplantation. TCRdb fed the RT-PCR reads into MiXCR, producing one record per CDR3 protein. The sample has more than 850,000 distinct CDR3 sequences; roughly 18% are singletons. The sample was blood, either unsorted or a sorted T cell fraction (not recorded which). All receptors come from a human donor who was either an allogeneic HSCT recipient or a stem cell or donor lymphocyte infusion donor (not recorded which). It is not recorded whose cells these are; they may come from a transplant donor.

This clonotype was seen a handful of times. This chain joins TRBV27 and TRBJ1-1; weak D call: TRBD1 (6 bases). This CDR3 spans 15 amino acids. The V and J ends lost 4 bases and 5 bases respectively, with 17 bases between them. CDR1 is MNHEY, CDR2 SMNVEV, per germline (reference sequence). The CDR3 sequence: CASSSYRAGGTEAFF. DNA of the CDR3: TGTGCCAGCAGTTCTTACAGGGCCGGTGGAACTGAAGCTTTCTTT.

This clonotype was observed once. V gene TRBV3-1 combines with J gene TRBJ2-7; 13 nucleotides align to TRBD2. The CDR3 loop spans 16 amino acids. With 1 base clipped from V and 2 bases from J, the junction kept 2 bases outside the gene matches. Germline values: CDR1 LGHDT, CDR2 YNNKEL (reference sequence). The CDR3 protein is CASSQGTSGGPYEQYF. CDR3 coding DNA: TGTGCCAGCAGCCAAGGGACTAGCGGGGGACCCTACGAGCAGTACTTC.

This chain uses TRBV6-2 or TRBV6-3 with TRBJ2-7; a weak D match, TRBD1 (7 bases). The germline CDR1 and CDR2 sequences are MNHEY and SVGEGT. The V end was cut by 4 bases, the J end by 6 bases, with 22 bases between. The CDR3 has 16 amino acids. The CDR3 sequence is CASSSATVHRGGEQYF. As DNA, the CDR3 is TGTGCCAGCAGTTCCGCCACCGTTCACAGGGGAGGCGAGCAGTACTTC.

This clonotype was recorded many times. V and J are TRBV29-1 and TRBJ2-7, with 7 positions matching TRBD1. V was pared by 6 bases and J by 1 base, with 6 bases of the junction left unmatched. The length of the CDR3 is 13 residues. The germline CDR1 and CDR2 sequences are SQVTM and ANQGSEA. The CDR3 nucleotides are TGCAGCGTGTCCAGGACAGGTTCCTACGAGCAGTACTTC. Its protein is CSVSRTGSYEQYF.

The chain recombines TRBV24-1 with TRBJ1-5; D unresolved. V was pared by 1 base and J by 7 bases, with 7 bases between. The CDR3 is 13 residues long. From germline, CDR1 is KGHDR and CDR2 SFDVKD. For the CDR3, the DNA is TGTGCCACCAGTGATTTAGCTGGGCAGCCCCAGCATTTT. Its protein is CATSDLAGQPQHF.

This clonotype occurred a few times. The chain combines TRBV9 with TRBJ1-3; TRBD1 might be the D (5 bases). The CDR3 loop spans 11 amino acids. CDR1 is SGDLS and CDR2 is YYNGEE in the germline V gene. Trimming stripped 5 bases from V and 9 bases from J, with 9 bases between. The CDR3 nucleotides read TGTGCCAGCAGGAATCAGGGCACCATATATTTT. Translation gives CASRNQGTIYF.

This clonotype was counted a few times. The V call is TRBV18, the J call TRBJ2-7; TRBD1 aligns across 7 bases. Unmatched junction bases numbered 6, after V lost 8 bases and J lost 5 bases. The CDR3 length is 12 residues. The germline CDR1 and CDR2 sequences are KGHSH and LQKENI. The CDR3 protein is CASAYRGNEQYF. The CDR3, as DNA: TGTGCCAGCGCGTACAGGGGAAACGAGCAGTACTTC.

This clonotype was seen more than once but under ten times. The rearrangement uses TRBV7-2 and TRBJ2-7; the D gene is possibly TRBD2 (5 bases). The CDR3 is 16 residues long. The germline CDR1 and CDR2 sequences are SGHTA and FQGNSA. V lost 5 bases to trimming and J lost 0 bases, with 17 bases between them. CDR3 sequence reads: CASSPFKPGSSYEQYF. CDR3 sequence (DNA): TGTGCCAGCAGCCCGTTTAAACCGGGAAGCTCCTACGAGCAGTACTTC.

DNA of the CDR3: TGCGCCAGCAGCCAAGAGTGGGGGCCCCTCAGGGGAAGGGCAAAGGAAAAACTGTTTTTT. Its protein product is CASSQEWGPLRGRAKEKLFF. J is TRBJ1-4 and V is TRBV4-3; D possibly corresponds to TRBD1 (6 bases). Looked up from germline, CDR1 is LGHNA and CDR2 is YSLEER. The CDR3 loop spans 20 amino acids. The V end was cut by 0 bases, the J end by 8 bases, with 28 bases between.

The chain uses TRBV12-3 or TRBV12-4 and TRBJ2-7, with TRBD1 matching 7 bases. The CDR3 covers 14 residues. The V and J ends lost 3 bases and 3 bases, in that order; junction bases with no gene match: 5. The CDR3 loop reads CASSFARQGYEQYF. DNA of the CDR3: TGTGCCAGCAGTTTTGCTAGACAGGGCTACGAGCAGTACTTC.

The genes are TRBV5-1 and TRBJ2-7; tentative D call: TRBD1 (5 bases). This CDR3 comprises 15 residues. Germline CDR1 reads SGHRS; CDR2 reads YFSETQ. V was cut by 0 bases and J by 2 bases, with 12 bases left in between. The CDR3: CASSLERGSAYEQYF. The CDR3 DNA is TGCGCCAGCAGCTTGGAAAGGGGCAGTGCCTACGAGCAGTACTTC.

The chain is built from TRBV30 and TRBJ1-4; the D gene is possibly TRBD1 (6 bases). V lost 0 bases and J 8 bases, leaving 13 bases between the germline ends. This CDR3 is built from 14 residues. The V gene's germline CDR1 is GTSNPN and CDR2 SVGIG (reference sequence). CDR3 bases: TGTGCCTGGAGTGTAACAGGGAGGCCGGAAAAACTGTTTTTT. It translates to CAWSVTGRPEKLFF.

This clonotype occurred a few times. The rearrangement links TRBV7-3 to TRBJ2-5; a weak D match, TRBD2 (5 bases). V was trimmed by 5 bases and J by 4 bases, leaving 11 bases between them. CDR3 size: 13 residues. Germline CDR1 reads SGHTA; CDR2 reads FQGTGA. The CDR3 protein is CASSPGRAETQYF. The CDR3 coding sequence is TGTGCCAGCAGCCCCGGGCGGGCAGAGACCCAGTACTTC.

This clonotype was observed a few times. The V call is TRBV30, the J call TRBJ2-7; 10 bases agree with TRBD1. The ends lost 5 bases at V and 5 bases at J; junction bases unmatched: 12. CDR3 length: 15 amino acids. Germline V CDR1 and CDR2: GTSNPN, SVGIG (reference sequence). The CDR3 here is CAWCPGQGTKHEQYF. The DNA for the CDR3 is TGTGCCTGGTGCCCGGGACAGGGGACGAAACACGAGCAGTACTTC.

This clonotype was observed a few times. The CDR3 protein is CASSPRGPTGPRANVLTF. The CDR3 nucleotides are TGTGCCAGCAGCCCCAGGGGTCCTACAGGCCCCAGGGCCAACGTCCTGACTTTC. V usage is TRBV7-3 and J usage is TRBJ2-6, with D possibly TRBD1 on 6 matching bases. The germline V and J ends were trimmed by 5 bases and 5 bases, with 22 bases remaining between them. Germline V CDR1 and CDR2: SGHTA, FQGTGA. The CDR3 loop spans 18 amino acids.

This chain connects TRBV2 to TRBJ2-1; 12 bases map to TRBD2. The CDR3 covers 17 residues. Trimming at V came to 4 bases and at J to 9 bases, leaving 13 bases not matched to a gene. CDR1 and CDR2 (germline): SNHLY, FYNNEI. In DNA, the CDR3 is TGTGCCAGCAGTGGCAGACTTCTAGCGGGAGGGCCGGGTGAGCAGTTCTTC. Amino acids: CASSGRLLAGGPGEQFF. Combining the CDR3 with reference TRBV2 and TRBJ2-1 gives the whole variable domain EPEVTQTPSHQVTQMGQEVILRCVPISNHLYFYWYRQILGQKVEFLVSFYNNEISEKSEIFDDQFSVERPDGSNFTLKIRSTKLEDSAMYFCASSGRLLAGGPGEQFFGPGTRLTVL.

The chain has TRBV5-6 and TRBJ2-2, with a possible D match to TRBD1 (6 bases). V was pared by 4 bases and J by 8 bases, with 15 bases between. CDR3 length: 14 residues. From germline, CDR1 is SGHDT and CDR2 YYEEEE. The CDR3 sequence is CASSRETRGGELFF. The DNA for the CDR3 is TGTGCCAGCAGCCGAGAAACCAGGGGTGGGGAGCTGTTTTTT.

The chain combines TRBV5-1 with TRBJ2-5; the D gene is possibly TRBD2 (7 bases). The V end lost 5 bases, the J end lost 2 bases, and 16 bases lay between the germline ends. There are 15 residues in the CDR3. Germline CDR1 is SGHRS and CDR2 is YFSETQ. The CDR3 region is CASRGGDPRQETQYF. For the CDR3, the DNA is TGCGCCAGCAGAGGGGGGGATCCGCGGCAAGAGACCCAGTACTTC. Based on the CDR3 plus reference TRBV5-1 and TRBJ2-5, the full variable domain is KAGVTQTPRYLIKTRGQQVTLSCSPISGHRSVSWYQQTPGQGLQFLFEYFSETQRNKGNFPGRFSGRQFSNSRSEMNVSTLELGDSALYLCASRGGDPRQETQYFGPGTRLLVL.

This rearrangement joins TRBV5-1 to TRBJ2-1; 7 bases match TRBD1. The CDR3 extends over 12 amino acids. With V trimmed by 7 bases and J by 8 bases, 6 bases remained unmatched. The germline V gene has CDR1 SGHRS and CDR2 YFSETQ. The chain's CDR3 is CASRQGGYEQFF. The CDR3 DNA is TGCGCCAGCCGACAGGGTGGGTATGAGCAGTTCTTC.

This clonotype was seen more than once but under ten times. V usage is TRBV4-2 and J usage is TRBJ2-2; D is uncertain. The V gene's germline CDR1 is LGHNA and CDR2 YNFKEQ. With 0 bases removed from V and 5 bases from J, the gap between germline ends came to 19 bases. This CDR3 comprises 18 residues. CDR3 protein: CASSQEDAVLSTTGELFF. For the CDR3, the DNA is TGTGCCAGCAGCCAAGAAGACGCAGTCCTTTCAACAACCGGGGAGCTGTTTTTT.

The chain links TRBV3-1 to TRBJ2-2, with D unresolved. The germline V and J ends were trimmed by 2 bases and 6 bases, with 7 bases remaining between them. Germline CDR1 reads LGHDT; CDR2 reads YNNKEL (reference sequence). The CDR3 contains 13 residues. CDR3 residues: CASSQIASGELFF. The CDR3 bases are TGTGCCAGCAGCCAAATAGCTTCCGGGGAGCTGTTTTTT.